The 16 T cell receptor beta chains presented below share a single source sample, sequenced in a study of blood T cells in healthy people across ages (dated by TCRdb to the mid-2010s). Libraries came from 5' RACE. Sequenced using an Illumina HiSeq 2500. A second PCR of roughly 6 to 11 cycles was run with a J-beta primer mix and a sample-barcoded 5' primer. TCRdb reprocessing: public reads trimmed at Q25 with fastp, clones called with MiXCR, in-frame beta chains kept. Rows are unified per CDR3 protein, each entry keeping the most common DNA and genes. Within this sample are about 1.5 million distinct CDR3 sequences, with roughly two fifths of them counted one time only. The ten largest clones add up to over 3.5% of the sample. Sequences were obtained from blood. The receptors originated from a woman under 30 in good health.

This clonotype was seen a few times. The chain is built from TRBV29-1 and TRBJ2-7; TRBD1 matches 9 bases. This CDR3 is built from 15 residues. Germline CDR1 and CDR2: SQVTM and ANQGSEA. V shed 7 bases and J 6 bases; nucleotides not matched to a gene: 16. CDR3 DNA sequence: TGCAGCGCCTCAAATTCCGGACAGGGGTACGCCGAGCAGTACTTC. Translating it yields CSASNSGQGYAEQYF.

The chain has TRBV11-3 and TRBJ2-1, with a tentative D call TRBD1 (5 bases). V lost 5 bases, J lost 5 bases, and 13 bases lay in between. Per the germline V gene, CDR1 is SGHNT and CDR2 is YENEEA. The CDR3 runs 14 residues. The CDR3 sequence: CASSPPTDNNEQFF. DNA of the CDR3: TGTGCCAGCAGCCCCCCGACAGATAACAATGAGCAGTTCTTC.

The table lists this clonotype with a few counts. The V gene is TRBV4-1, the J gene TRBJ2-3; D is uncertain. The CDR3 has 12 amino acids. The V and J ends lost 4 bases and 5 bases respectively, with 7 bases between them. Germline V gene sequence: CDR1 MGHRA, CDR2 YSYEKL. CDR3: CASSRPRDTQYF. The DNA for the CDR3 is TGCGCCAGCAGCCGACCAAGAGATACGCAGTATTTT.

The chain links TRBV6-2 or TRBV6-3 to TRBJ1-5; D remains unclear. V dropped 2 bases and J dropped 2 bases, with 10 bases sitting between them. This CDR3 is built from 15 residues. Germline V gene data show CDR1 as MNHEY and CDR2 as SVGEGT. This chain's CDR3 is CASSYVGMGNQPQHF. The CDR3 DNA is TGTGCCAGCAGTTACGTCGGGATGGGCAATCAGCCCCAGCATTTT.

In its sample, this clonotype was seen a few times. The chain is built from TRBV7-2 and TRBJ2-7, with D maybe TRBD2 (5 bases). Germline assignment: CDR1 SGHTA and CDR2 FQGNSA. This CDR3 contains 15 residues. The germline V and J ends were trimmed by 2 bases and 2 bases, with 13 bases remaining between them. CDR3 nucleotides: TGTGCCAGCAGCTTAAGAAGAAGCGGAGCCTACGAGCAGTACTTC. It encodes CASSLRRSGAYEQYF.

A single count supports this clonotype. The V call is TRBV12-3 or TRBV12-4, the J call TRBJ1-2; no reliable D call. The ends were cut back, 1 base at V and 2 bases at J, with 11 bases in the middle. CDR3 size: 15 residues. The CDR3: CASSLGRQTNYGYTF. The CDR3 nucleotides read TGTGCCAGCAGTTTAGGAAGGCAGACCAACTATGGCTACACCTTC.

This clonotype was counted many times. The chain joins TRBV29-1 to TRBJ2-7, with 7 bases lining up with TRBD1. CDR3 length: 13 residues. Germline loops: CDR1 SQVTM, CDR2 ANQGSEA. V gave up 6 bases and J gave up 0 bases; unmatched junction bases: 5. The CDR3 bases are TGCAGCGTGAAGGGACAGTACTCCTACGAGCAGTACTTC. Residues: CSVKGQYSYEQYF.

This clonotype was detected only a few times. The CDR3 DNA reads as TGCAGCGTTGAGGGTCGTATGAGCACAGATACGCAGTATTTT. This encodes CSVEGRMSTDTQYF. The chain links TRBV29-1 to TRBJ2-3; D is unresolved. Germline V gene lookup returns CDR1 SQVTM and CDR2 ANQGSEA. The CDR3 totals 14 residues. The V and J ends lost 3 bases and 0 bases respectively, with 10 bases between them.

This clonotype was observed a few times. This chain joins TRBV6-2 or TRBV6-3 and TRBJ2-1; a possible D gene is TRBD1 (5 bases). V shed 6 bases and J shed 3 bases, with 15 bases lying between them. Germline V gives CDR1 MNHEY, CDR2 SVGEGT. The CDR3 spans 15 residues. The CDR3 coding sequence is TGTGCCAGCAGGACACAGGTTTTACGCTACAATGAGCAGTTCTTC. Amino acid sequence: CASRTQVLRYNEQFF.

The chain has TRBV12-3 or TRBV12-4 and TRBJ1-1; possible D gene TRBD1, 6 bases. CDR3 length: 13 residues. V lost 6 bases, J lost 6 bases, and 14 bases lay in between. The CDR3: CASSQDSAAEAFF. The DNA of the CDR3 is TGTGCCAGCAGCCAGGACAGTGCGGCTGAAGCTTTCTTT.

This clonotype was detected only once. The junction differs from germline at one of its ends, possibly a read error. This chain uses TRBV20-1 with TRBJ2-3; no definite D call. Germline values: CDR1 DFQATT, CDR2 SNEGSKA (reference sequence). This CDR3 is 15 amino acids long. In DNA, the CDR3 is TGCAGTGCTCCTCCCTCGAGGTTTGGTTCAGATACGCGGTATTTT. It codes for CSAPPSRFGSDTRYF.

J is TRBJ2-7 and V is TRBV7-9; 8 bases line up with TRBD1. Unmatched junction bases numbered 10, after V lost 5 bases and J lost 7 bases. Looked up from germline, CDR1 is SEHNR and CDR2 is FQNEAQ (reference sequence). This CDR3 spans 14 amino acids. CDR3 sequence: CASSDRGAYNEQYF. Here the CDR3 DNA reads TGTGCCAGCAGCGACAGGGGTGCCTACAATGAGCAGTACTTC.

CDR3 coding DNA: TGCAGTGCTGGGGGAGCTAGCGGGATGTCAAATGAGCAGTTCTTC. Translating gives CSAGGASGMSNEQFF. The chain couples TRBV20-1 to TRBJ2-1; TRBD2 agrees at 9 bases. The CDR3 is 15 residues long. V lost 5 bases to trimming and J lost 7 bases; unmatched junction nucleotides: 12. In germline, CDR1 is DFQATT, CDR2 SNEGSKA (reference sequence).

This clonotype was seen a handful of times. This chain uses TRBV4-1 with TRBJ1-2; no clear D. From germline, CDR1 is MGHRA and CDR2 YSYEKL. Trimming removed 0 bases at V and 0 bases at J, with 17 bases between. This CDR3 spans 18 amino acids. The CDR3 region is CASSQEGLSQLANYGYTF. The CDR3 coding sequence is TGCGCCAGCAGCCAAGAAGGACTGAGTCAGTTAGCTAACTATGGCTACACCTTC.

This rearrangement joins TRBV7-9 to TRBJ1-2, with D perhaps TRBD1 (6 bases). Per germline, CDR1 SEHNR and CDR2 FQNEAQ (reference sequence). Trimming removed 4 bases at V and 1 base at J, with 16 bases between. This CDR3 is built from 16 residues. The CDR3 DNA follows: TGTGCCAGCAGCTCCGTGCCGGGGGGCAGTAACTATGGCTACACCTTC. This gives the protein CASSSVPGGSNYGYTF. The full variable domain, completed using reference TRBV7-9 and TRBJ1-2, is DTGVSQNPRHKITKRGQNVTFRCDPISEHNRLYWYRQTLGQGPEFLTYFQNEAQLEKSRLLSDRFSAERPKGSFSTLEIQRTEQGDSAMYLCASSSVPGGSNYGYTFGSGTRLTVV.

V usage is TRBV18 and J usage is TRBJ2-7; 11 bases align to TRBD2. The better agreement between TRBJ2-5 and the DNA end casts doubt on the J call. This CDR3 contains 17 residues. The V gene's germline CDR1 is KGHSH and CDR2 LQKENI. CDR3 loop: CASSRLTGTSGQETQYF. For the CDR3, the DNA is TGTGCCAGCTCACGATTAACCGGGACTAGCGGCCAAGAGACCCAGTACTTC.